This T cell receptor beta chain was sequenced for a study of CXCR3-negative and CXCR3-positive naive CD8 T cells. The CDR3 contains 15 residues. Germline CDR1 SGDLS, CDR2 YYNGEE. Researchers reported sorting every CD8+ T cell subset in triplicate, 300,000 to 350,000 cells per sort. Libraries were UMI-labeled 5' RACE TRB cDNA. After re-calling the 5' RACE reads, TCRdb lists one entry per CDR3 protein, DNA absent. The ten most abundant clones cover around 0.44% of a sample with approximately 130,000 distinct CDR3 sequences. Findings and caveats of the study: CXCR3 expression dropped partially after cryopreservation, and most assays relied on fresh PBMCs. CXCR3-positive naive cells had TRB CDR3s that were more hydrophobic than CXCR3-negative naive cells had.

With regard to this clonotype: The target antigen is unknown.

The specimen sequenced was naive CXCR3+ CD8+ T cells from blood. Subset specified: CD45RO-CCR7+CD27+CD95- naive CD8+ T cells expressing CXCR3 (TNR3+). The chain is built from TRBV9 and TRBJ2-5; absent DNA, TCRdb's TRBD2 call cannot be checked. This TCR was sampled from a human donor in good health. Some clones in this sample may be carry-over from other donors' samples. The CDR3 reads CASSDAGLTQETQYF.